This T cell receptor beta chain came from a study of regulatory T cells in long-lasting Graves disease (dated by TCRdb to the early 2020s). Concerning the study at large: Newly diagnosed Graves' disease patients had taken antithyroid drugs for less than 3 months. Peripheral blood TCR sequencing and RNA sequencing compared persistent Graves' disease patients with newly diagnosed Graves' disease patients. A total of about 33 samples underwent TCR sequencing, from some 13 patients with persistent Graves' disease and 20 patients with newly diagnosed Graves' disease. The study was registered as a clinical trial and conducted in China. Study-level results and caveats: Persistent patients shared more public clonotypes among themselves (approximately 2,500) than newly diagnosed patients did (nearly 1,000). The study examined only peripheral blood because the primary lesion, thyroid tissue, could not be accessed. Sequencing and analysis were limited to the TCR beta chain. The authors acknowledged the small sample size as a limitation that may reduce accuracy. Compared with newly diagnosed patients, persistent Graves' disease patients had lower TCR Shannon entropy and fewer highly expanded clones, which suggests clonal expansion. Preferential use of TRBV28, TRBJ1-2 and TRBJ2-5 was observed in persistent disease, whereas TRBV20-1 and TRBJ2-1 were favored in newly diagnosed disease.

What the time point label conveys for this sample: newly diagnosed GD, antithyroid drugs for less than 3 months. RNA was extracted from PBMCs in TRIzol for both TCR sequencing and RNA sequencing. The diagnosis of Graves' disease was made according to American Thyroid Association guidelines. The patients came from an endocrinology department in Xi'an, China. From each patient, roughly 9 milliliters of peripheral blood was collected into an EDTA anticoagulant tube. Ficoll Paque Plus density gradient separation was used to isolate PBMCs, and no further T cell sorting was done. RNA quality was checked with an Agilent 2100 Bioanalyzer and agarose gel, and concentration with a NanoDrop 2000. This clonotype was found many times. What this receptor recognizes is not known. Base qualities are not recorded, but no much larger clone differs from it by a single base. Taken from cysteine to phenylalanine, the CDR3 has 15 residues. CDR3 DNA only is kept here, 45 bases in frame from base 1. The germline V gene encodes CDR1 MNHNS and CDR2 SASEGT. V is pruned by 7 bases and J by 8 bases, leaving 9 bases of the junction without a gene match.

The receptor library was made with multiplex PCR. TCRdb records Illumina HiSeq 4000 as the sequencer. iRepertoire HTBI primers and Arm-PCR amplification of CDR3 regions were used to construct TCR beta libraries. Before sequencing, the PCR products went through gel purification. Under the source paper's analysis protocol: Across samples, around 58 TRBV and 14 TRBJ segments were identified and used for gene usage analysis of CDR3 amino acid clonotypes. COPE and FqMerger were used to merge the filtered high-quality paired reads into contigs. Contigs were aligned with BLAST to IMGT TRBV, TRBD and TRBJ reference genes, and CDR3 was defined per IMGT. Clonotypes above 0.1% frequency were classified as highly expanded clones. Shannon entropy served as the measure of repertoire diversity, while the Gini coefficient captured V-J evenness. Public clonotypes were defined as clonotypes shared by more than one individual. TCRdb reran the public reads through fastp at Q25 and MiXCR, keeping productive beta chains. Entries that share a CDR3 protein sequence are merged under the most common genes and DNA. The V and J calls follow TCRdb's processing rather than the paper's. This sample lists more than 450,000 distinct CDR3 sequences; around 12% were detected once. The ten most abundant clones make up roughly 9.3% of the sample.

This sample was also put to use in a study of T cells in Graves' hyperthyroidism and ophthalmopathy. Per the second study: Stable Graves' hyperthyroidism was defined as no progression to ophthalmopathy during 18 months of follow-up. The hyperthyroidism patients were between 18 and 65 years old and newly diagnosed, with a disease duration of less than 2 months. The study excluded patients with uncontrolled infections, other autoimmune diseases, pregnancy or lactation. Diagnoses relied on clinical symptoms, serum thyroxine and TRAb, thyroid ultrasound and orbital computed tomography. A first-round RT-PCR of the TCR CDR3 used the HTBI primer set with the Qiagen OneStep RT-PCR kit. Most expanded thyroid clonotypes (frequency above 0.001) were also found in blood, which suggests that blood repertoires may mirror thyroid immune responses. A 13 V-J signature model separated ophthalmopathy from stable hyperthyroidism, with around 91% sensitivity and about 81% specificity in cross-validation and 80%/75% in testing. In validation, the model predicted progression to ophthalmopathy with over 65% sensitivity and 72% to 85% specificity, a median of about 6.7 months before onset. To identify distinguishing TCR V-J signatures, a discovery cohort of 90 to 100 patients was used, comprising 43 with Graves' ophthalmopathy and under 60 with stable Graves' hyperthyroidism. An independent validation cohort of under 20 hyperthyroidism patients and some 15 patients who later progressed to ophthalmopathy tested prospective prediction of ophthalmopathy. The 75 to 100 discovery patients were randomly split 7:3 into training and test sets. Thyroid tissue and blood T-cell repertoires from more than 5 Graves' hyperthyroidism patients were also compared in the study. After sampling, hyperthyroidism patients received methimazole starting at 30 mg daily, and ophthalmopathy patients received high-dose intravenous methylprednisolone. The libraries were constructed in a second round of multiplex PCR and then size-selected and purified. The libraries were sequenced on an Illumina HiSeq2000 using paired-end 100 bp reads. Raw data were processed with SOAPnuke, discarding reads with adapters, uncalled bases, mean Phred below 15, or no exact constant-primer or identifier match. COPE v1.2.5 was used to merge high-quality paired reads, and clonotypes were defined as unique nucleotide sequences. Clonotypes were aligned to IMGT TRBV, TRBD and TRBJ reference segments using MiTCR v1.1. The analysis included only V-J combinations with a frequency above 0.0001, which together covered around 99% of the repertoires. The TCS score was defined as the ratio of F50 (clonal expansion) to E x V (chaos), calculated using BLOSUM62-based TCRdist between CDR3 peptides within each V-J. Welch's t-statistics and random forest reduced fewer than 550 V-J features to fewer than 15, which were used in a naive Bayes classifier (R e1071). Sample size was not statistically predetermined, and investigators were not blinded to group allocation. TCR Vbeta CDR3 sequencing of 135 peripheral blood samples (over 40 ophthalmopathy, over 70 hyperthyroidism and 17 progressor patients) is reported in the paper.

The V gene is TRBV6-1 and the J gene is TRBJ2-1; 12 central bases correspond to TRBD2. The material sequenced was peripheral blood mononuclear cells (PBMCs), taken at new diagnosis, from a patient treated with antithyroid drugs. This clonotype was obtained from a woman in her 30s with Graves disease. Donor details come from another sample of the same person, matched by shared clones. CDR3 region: CASTRLAGASHEQFF. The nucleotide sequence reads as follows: TGTGCCAGCACCAGACTAGCGGGAGCCTCCCATGAGCAGTTCTTC.